The rows below give T cell receptor beta chains drawn from one sample of a study of preoperative IRX-2 immunotherapy in early breast cancer. Profiled with immunoSEQ multiplex PCR; TCRdb holds only in-frame clones, not every one. Of around 95,000 clones listed, about nine tenths were seen once; the top ten hold roughly 2%. The source material was tumor tissue, sampled after IRX-2 immunotherapy. Receptor source: a human donor with breast cancer. Each CDR3 is given with its conserved first and last residue. The order of the fields is clone size, J gene, D gene, V gene, CDR3 protein, CDR3 DNA. D genes are given only for firm matches. Only some rows state a clone size, as once, few, many or a class for expanded clones.

>NA|TRBJ1-2|NA|TRBV29-1
CSVEAGVDYGYTF
TGCAGCGTTGAAGCAGGGGTGGACTATGGCTACACCTTC
>NA|TRBJ1-1|NA|TRBV1
CASSPGQGHMNTEAFF
TGCGCCAGCAGCCCCGGACAGGGACACATGAACACTGAAGCTTTCTTT
>once|TRBJ2-3|NA|TRBV5-1
CASWTGRETDTQYF
TGCGCCAGCTGGACAGGGCGGGAGACAGATACGCAGTATTTT
>NA|TRBJ1-1|NA|TRBV18
CASSPQGGNAEAFF
TGTGCCAGCTCACCACAGGGAGGTAACGCTGAAGCTTTCTTT
>NA|TRBJ2-2|NA|TRBV19
CASSSWPDLYDTGELFF
TGTGCCAGTAGTTCATGGCCGGATCTTTACGACACCGGGGAGCTGTTTTTT
>NA|TRBJ2-5|NA|TRBV11-3
CASSSSLELGETQYF
TGTGCCAGCAGCTCCAGTCTAGAATTAGGAGAGACCCAGTACTTC
>NA|TRBJ2-3|NA|TRBV1
CASSQVPGPVDTQYF
TGCGCCAGCAGCCAAGTTCCGGGTCCCGTAGATACGCAGTATTTT
>NA|TRBJ2-3|TRBD2|TRBV7-6
CASSRSSGSTDTQYF
TGTGCCAGCAGTCGATCTAGCGGGAGCACAGATACGCAGTATTTT
>NA|TRBJ1-2|TRBD1|TRBV6-8
CAGGGQTNYGYTF
TGTGCCGGGGGGGGACAGACCAACTATGGCTACACCTTC
>NA|TRBJ2-7|NA|TRBV29-1
CSVVAGADEQYF
TGCAGCGTTGTGGCGGGTGCGGACGAGCAGTACTTC
>once|TRBJ1-5|NA|TRBV30
CAWSRGSSNQPQHF
TGTGCCTGGTCCCGGGGGTCCAGCAATCAGCCCCAGCATTTT
>once|TRBJ2-2|TRBD1|TRBV27
CAVGQGREELFF
TGTGCCGTTGGACAGGGCAGAGAGGAGCTGTTTTTT
>NA|TRBJ2-2|NA|TRBV6-8
CASSVSGFGGPAGELFF
TGTGCCAGCAGCGTATCAGGCTTCGGGGGCCCGGCCGGGGAGCTGTTTTTT
>NA|TRBJ2-1|TRBD2|TRBV19
CASRVAGENEQFF
TGTGCCAGTAGGGTAGCGGGGGAGAATGAGCAGTTCTTC
>NA|TRBJ1-2|TRBD1|TRBV7-1
CASSPRQGVGYGYTF
TGTGCCAGCAGCCCCCGACAGGGGGTGGGCTATGGCTACACCTTC
>NA|TRBJ2-2|TRBD2|TRBV5-1
CASSMWAGVNTGELFF
TGCGCCAGCAGCATGTGGGCGGGAGTAAACACCGGGGAGCTGTTTTTT
>NA|TRBJ1-1|NA|TRBV5-1
CASSLGGTGTEAFF
TGCGCCAGCAGCTTGGGTGGGACGGGTACTGAAGCTTTCTTT
>NA|TRBJ1-1|TRBD1|TRBV6-8
CASSLRTGNTEAFF
TGTGCCAGCAGCCTCCGGACAGGGAACACTGAAGCTTTCTTT
>few|TRBJ2-1|TRBD1|TRBV6-8
CASSYRDRNNEQFF
TGTGCCAGCAGCTACCGGGACAGAAACAATGAGCAGTTCTTC
>NA|TRBJ2-1|NA|TRBV7-7
CASSPQASSYNEQFF
TGTGCCAGCAGCCCCCAGGCCTCCTCTTACAATGAGCAGTTCTTC
>NA|TRBJ2-7|TRBD1|TRBV5-1
CASSSSPDRLEQYF
TGCGCCAGCAGCTCCTCACCGGACAGGCTTGAGCAGTACTTC
>NA|TRBJ2-1|NA|TRBV5-1
CASSLSWSSYNEQFF
TGCGCCAGCAGCTTGTCCTGGAGCTCCTACAATGAGCAGTTCTTC
>NA|TRBJ2-5|TRBD2|TRBV6-8
CASTRGLETQYF
TGTGCCAGCACGCGGGGGTTAGAGACCCAGTACTTC
>NA|TRBJ2-1|NA|TRBV12-5
CASGFGGYNEQFF
TGTGCTAGTGGTTTCGGGGGATACAATGAGCAGTTCTTC
>NA|TRBJ1-2|NA|TRBV29-1
CSVDFPRLHYGYTF
TGCAGCGTTGATTTTCCACGTCTCCACTATGGCTACACCTTC
>NA|TRBJ1-2|NA|TRBV5-1
CASSFGSSAYGYTF
TGCGCCAGCAGCTTCGGCAGTTCGGCCTATGGCTACACCTTC